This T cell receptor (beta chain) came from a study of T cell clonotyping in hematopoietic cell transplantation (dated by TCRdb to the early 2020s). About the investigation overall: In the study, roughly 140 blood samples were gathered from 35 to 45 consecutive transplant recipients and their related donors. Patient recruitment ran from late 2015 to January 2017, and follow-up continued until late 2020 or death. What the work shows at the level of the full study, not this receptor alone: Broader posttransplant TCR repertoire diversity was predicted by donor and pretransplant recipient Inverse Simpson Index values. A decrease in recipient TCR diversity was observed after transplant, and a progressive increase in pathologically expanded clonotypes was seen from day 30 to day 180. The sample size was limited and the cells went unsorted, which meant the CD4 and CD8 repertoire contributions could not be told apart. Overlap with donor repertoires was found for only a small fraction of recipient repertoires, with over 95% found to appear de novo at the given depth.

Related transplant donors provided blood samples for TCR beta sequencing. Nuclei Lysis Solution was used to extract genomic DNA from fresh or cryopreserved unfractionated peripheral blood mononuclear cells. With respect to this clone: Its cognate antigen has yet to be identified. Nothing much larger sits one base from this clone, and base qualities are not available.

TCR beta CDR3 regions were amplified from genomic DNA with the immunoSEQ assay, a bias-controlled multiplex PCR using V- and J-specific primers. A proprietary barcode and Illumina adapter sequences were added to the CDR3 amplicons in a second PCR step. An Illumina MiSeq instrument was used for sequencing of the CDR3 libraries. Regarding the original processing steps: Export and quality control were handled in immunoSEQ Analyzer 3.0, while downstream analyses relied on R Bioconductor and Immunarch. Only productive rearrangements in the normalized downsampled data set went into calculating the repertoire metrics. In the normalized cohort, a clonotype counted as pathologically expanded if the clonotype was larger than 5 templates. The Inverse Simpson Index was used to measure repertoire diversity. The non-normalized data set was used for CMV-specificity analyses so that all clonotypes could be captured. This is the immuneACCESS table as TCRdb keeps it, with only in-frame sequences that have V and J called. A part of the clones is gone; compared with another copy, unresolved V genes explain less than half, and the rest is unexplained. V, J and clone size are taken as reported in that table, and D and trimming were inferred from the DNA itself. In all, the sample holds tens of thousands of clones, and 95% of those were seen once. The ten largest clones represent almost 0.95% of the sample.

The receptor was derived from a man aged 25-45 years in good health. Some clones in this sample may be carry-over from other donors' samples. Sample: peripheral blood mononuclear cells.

The encoded CDR3 is CASSTDLQETQYF. In nucleotide form, the sequence is TGTGCCAGCAGCACCGACCTCCAAGAGACCCAGTACTTC. The sequence joins TRBV5-4 to TRBJ2-5, with the D gene call left open. CDR1 and CDR2 (SGHNT, YYREEE) derive from the germline V gene (reference sequence). Including cysteine and phenylalanine, the CDR3 has 13 amino acids. The retained sequence is limited to the CDR3, 39 bases, with the frame set at the first base. A distance of 8 bases separates the germline ends of V and J, which lose 4 bases and 1 base respectively.